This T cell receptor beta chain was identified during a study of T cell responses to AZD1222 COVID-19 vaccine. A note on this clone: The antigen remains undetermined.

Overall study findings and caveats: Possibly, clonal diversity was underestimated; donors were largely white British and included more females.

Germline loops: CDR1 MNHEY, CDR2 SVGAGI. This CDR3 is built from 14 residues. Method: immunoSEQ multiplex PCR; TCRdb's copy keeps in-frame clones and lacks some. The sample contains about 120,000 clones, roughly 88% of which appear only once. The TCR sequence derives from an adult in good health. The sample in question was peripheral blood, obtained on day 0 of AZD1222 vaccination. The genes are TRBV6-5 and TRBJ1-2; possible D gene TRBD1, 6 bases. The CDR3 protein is CRPTGYRANYGYTF. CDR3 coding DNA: TGTCGACCCACGGGATACAGGGCTAACTATGGCTACACCTTC.